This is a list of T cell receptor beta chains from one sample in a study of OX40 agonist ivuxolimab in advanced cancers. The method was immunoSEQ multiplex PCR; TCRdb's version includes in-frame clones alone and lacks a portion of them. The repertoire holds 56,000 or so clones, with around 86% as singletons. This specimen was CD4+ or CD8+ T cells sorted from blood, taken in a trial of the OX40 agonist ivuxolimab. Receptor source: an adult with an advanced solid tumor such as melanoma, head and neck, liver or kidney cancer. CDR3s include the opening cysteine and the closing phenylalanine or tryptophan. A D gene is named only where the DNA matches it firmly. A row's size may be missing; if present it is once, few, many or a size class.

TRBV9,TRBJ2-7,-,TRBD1,TGTGCCAGCAGTTTCGGGACAGACTACGAGCAGTACTTC,CASSFGTDYEQYF
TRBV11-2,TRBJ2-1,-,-,TGTGCCAGCAGCTTAAGTAAGGACGGTGAGCAGTTCTTC,CASSLSKDGEQFF
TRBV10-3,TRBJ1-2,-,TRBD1,TGTGCCATCAGGGACAGGGTTAGTGATGGCTACACCTTC,CAIRDRVSDGYTF
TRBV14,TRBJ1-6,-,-,TGTGCCAGCAGCCAAGATGTGGGGTATAATTCACCCCTCCACTTT,CASSQDVGYNSPLHF
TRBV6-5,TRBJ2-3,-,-,TGTGCCAGCAGTACAAGACCGGGGGCCCCAGATACGCAGTATTTT,CASSTRPGAPDTQYF
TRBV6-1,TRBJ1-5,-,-,TGTGCCAGCAGTGGGGACATTAATCAGCCCCAGCATTTT,CASSGDINQPQHF
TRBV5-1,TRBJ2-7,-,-,TGCGCCAGCAGCTTTCAGGGGACCGCAGGGTACGAGCAGTACTTC,CASSFQGTAGYEQYF
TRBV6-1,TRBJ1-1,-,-,TGTGCCAGCAGCCCGGGCCGACTCTACACTGAAGCTTTCTTT,CASSPGRLYTEAFF
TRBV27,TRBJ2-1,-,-,TGTGCCAGCAGTTTGGGGGGTTGGCGGGACTACAATGAGCAGTTCTTC,CASSLGGWRDYNEQFF
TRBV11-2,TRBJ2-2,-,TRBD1,TGTGCCAGCAGCCAGACAGGGAGCCACGCCGGGGAGCTGTTTTTT,CASSQTGSHAGELFF
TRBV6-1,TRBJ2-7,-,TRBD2,TGTGCCAGCAGTGAAGCGCCGGGACTAGCGGGGTACGAGCAGTACTTC,CASSEAPGLAGYEQYF
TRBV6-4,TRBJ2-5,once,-,TGTGCCAGCACCCCGGGACTGAACCAAGAGACCCAGTACTTC,CASTPGLNQETQYF
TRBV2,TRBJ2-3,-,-,TGTGCCAGCAGGGGGTGGGGCGATACGCAGTATTTT,CASRGWGDTQYF
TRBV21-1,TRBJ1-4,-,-,TGTGCCAGCAGCATATGGGGCCGCCCGGCAACTAATGAAAAACTGTTTTTT,CASSIWGRPATNEKLFF
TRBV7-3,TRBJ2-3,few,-,TGTGCCAGCAGCTTCGGACAGCAAGATACGCAGTATTTT,CASSFGQQDTQYF
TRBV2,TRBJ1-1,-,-,TGTGCCAGCGGGGGGCAGGTGAACACTGAAGCTTTCTTT,CASGGQVNTEAFF
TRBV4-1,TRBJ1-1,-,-,TGCGCCAGCAGCACTCGGACAGAGAACACTGAAGCTTTCTTT,CASSTRTENTEAFF
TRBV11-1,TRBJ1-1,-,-,TGTGCCAGCAGCTTCCCTGGAACTGAAGCTTTCTTT,CASSFPGTEAFF
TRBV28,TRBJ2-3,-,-,TGTGCCAGCAGTCGGACGCTCGACACAGATACGCAGTATTTT,CASSRTLDTDTQYF
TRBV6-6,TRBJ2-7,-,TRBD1,TGTGCCAGCAGTATGGACAGGCGCGAGCAGTACTTC,CASSMDRREQYF